This T cell receptor beta chain was profiled in a study of metastatic and nonmetastatic thyroid tumors. The CDR3 extends over 16 amino acids. With V trimmed by 4 bases and J by 4 bases, 7 bases remained unmatched. Germline V gene data show CDR1 as KGHSH and CDR2 as LQKENI. This clone was counted at least ten times. Thyroid surgery was preceded by no treatment in any patient. TCRdb reprocessed the PCR reads via MiXCR. The sample has roughly 90,000 clones; 15% are singletons. Material for sequencing was blood. V gene TRBV18 combines with J gene TRBJ2-2; 9 nucleotides agree with TRBD2. The sequence derives from a female donor with papillary thyroid cancer or a benign thyroid nodule (not recorded which). Some clones in this sample may be carry-over from other donors' samples. The CDR3 loop is CASSLIAGDGTGELFF. In DNA, the CDR3 is TGTGCCAGCTCACTCATAGCGGGGGACGGCACCGGGGAGCTGTTTTTT.